The present T cell receptor beta chain was sequenced within a study of blood T cell repertoires in COVID-19. For the study at large: Acute-phase and convalescent COVID-19 samples originated in the United States, Italy and Spain. Sources were T cells, B-cell-depleted T cells, or PBMCs; the material itself was cDNA or gDNA.

Measured with immunoSEQ multiplex PCR; TCRdb has only the in-frame clones, and not every one. Altogether fewer than 500,000 clones are present, roughly 87% being singletons, with the ten largest covering approximately 2%. The V end was cut by 10 bases, the J end by 5 bases, with 3 bases between. Germline lookup yields CDR1 MGHDK and CDR2 SYGVNS. The length of the CDR3 is 9 residues. All enrollees were about 18 to 100 years old and from fewer than 25 US areas. The V gene is TRBV25-1, the J gene TRBJ1-5; no clear D gene. The sequence derives from a woman aged 18-30 years with acute COVID-19. The source material was PBMCs or T cells enriched from blood (not recorded which). DNA of the CDR3: TGTGCCACTTATCAGCCCCAGCATTTT. Translated, it gives CATYQPQHF.